This passage covers 25 T cell receptor beta chains from one sample sequenced in a study of graft-versus-host responses after intestinal transplantation (dated by TCRdb to about 2021). The method was the immunoSEQ multiplex PCR assay. TCRdb took this table from immuneACCESS and kept in-frame rearrangements with V and J called. Such tables lack part of the clones; where checked against another copy, unresolved V genes explain under half of the gap, and the rest is unexplained. This sample has fewer than 110,000 clones in its table, and approximately 88% of those were observed once. The ten largest clones add up to around 0.7% of the sample. No antigen is known for these receptors. The sample's time point label, in plain terms: cells obtained before transplantation from donor or recipient. This specimen was unstimulated CD4+ T cells sorted from spleen or lymph node cells, taken before transplant. These receptor sequences come from a human donor who was the organ donor for an intestinal transplant.

Comment on this clone: Other DNA sequences in this sample translate to the same CDR3. CDR3 DNA sequence: TGTGCCAGCAGTTTTGGACTAGCGGGTTCCTACAATGAGCAGTTCTTC. This gives the protein CASSFGLAGSYNEQFF. The chain recombines TRBV7-2 with TRBJ2-1; 11 bases fit TRBD2. Per the germline V gene, CDR1 is SGHTA and CDR2 is FQGNSA. CDR3 length equals 16 residues. Trimming took 6 bases from V and 1 from J; bases not matched to a gene: 5.

The V call is TRBV9, the J call TRBJ1-3; no clear D. Germline assignment: CDR1 SGDLS and CDR2 YYNGEE. Trimming stripped 0 bases from V and 0 bases from J, with 7 bases between. The CDR3 loop spans 15 amino acids. The CDR3 nucleotides are TGTGCCAGCAGCGTAGGTCACGTCTCTGGAAACACCATATATTTT. Protein: CASSVGHVSGNTIYF.

The V and J genes are TRBV28 and TRBJ1-4, with 9 positions matching TRBD1. The germline V gene has CDR1 MDHEN and CDR2 SYDVKM. V was pared by 3 bases and J by 7 bases, with 6 bases of the junction left unmatched. The CDR3 runs 15 residues. DNA of the CDR3: TGTGCCAGCAGTTTTGGGGGGACAGGGCTTGAAAAACTGTTTTTT. Encoded protein: CASSFGGTGLEKLFF.

This chain links TRBV5-1 with TRBJ1-1; D ambiguous. Germline values: CDR1 SGHRS, CDR2 YFSETQ. This CDR3 has 16 residues. With 0 bases removed from V and 1 base from J, the gap between germline ends came to 13 bases. The CDR3 protein is CASSLASGRQNTEAFF. CDR3 DNA sequence: TGCGCCAGCAGCTTGGCTTCTGGACGCCAGAACACTGAAGCTTTCTTT. The variable domain in full, completed from reference TRBV5-1 and TRBJ1-1, reads KAGVTQTPRYLIKTRGQQVTLSCSPISGHRSVSWYQQTPGQGLQFLFEYFSETQRNKGNFPGRFSGRQFSNSRSEMNVSTLELGDSALYLCASSLASGRQNTEAFFGQGTRLTVV.

The chain has TRBV30 and TRBJ2-7; 8 nucleotides match TRBD1. The V gene's germline CDR1 is GTSNPN and CDR2 SVGIG (reference sequence). V lost 1 base, J lost 2 bases, and 1 base stayed unmatched. This CDR3 is 13 amino acids long. CDR3: CAWSGQGPYEQYF. CDR3 in DNA: TGTGCCTGGAGTGGACAGGGGCCCTACGAGCAGTACTTC. Complete variable domain (other parts from reference TRBV30 and TRBJ2-7): SQTIHQWPATLVQPVGSPLSLECTVEGTSNPNLYWYRQAAGRGLQLLFYSVGIGQISSEVPQNLSASRPQDRQFILSSKKLLLSDSGFYLCAWSGQGPYEQYFGPGTRLTVT.

This chain joins TRBV27 and TRBJ2-2; 10 bases align to TRBD2. V was clipped by 2 bases and J by 0 bases; unmatched bases: 9. Germline-derived CDR1 and CDR2 are MNHEY and SMNVEV (reference sequence). The CDR3 loop spans 19 amino acids. Here the CDR3 reads CASSLVAGGLLPNTGELFF. In DNA form, the CDR3 reads TGTGCCAGCAGTTTAGTAGCGGGGGGCTTACTTCCGAACACCGGGGAGCTGTTTTTT.

The chain carries TRBV5-1 and TRBJ2-1, with D possibly TRBD2 on 5 matching bases. V lost 6 bases and J lost 6, with 10 bases in between. The CDR3 length is 12 residues. Germline V lookup: CDR1 SGHRS, CDR2 YFSETQ. Here the CDR3 reads CASISAGNEQFF. CDR3 bases: TGCGCCAGCATCTCCGCGGGCAATGAGCAGTTCTTC.

The chain uses TRBV10-3 and TRBJ2-7; no firm D call. Germline CDR1 is ENHRY and CDR2 is SYGVKD. The CDR3 totals 14 residues. V was trimmed by 0 bases and J by 0 bases, leaving 6 bases between them. The CDR3 loop is CAISESLVSYEQYF. The DNA for the CDR3 is TGTGCCATCAGTGAGTCCTTAGTCTCCTACGAGCAGTACTTC.

This chain links TRBV4-1 with TRBJ1-4; D is undetermined. Per germline, CDR1 MGHRA and CDR2 YSYEKL. CDR3 length: 14 amino acids. Trimming took off 1 base at V and 7 bases at J, with 10 bases between the two ends. CDR3 sequence: CASSQGGSGEKLFF. CDR3 DNA sequence: TGCGCCAGCAGCCAAGGAGGATCTGGTGAAAAACTGTTTTTT.

The chain is built from TRBV7-2 and TRBJ2-3, with D possibly matching TRBD2 (5 bases). Per germline, CDR1 SGHTA and CDR2 FQGNSA. V gave up 0 bases and J gave up 6 bases, with 13 bases separating them. This CDR3 is 15 amino acids long. The CDR3 loop reads CASSLASARADTQYF. CDR3 nucleotides: TGTGCCAGCAGCTTAGCGTCCGCGAGGGCGGATACGCAGTATTTT.

The chain combines TRBV6-4 with TRBJ1-1; D gene uncertain. This CDR3 contains 13 residues. Germline CDR1 and CDR2: MRHNA and SNTAGT. V lost 5 bases, J lost 0 bases, and 7 bases lay in between. This CDR3 is CASSLLLNTEAFF. The CDR3 DNA reads TGTGCCAGCAGTTTACTCTTGAACACTGAAGCTTTCTTT.

The chain joins TRBV19 to TRBJ1-1; D may be TRBD1 (5 bases). The V end lost 6 bases, the J end lost 0 bases, and 8 bases lay between the germline ends. From germline, CDR1 is LNHDA and CDR2 SQIVND (reference sequence). CDR3 size: 13 residues. The CDR3 DNA is TGTGCCAGTAGCGACAGATTGAACACTGAAGCTTTCTTT. It specifies CASSDRLNTEAFF. Full variable domain (rest looked up from reference TRBV19 and TRBJ1-1): DGGITQSPKYLFRKEGQNVTLSCEQNLNHDAMYWYRQDPGQGLRLIYYSQIVNDFQKGDIAEGYSVSREKKESFPLTVTSAQKNPTAFYLCASSDRLNTEAFFGQGTRLTVV.

The rearrangement uses TRBV27 and TRBJ2-2, with 8 bases lining up with TRBD2. The CDR3 is 15 residues long. V trimming: 7 bases; J trimming: 4 bases; junction bases outside the gene matches: 8. Germline loops: CDR1 MNHEY, CDR2 SMNVEV (reference sequence). CDR3 in DNA: TGTGCCAGCACCCCCGGGGGGGCGGGCACCGGGGAGCTGTTTTTT. The encoded protein is CASTPGGAGTGELFF.

The V gene is TRBV9, the J gene TRBJ1-1; D perhaps matches TRBD1 (6 bases). The CDR3 extends over 14 amino acids. V was cut by 4 bases and J by 0 bases, with 10 bases left in between. From germline, CDR1 is SGDLS and CDR2 YYNGEE. CDR3: CASSFGQLNTEAFF. The CDR3 coding sequence is TGTGCCAGCAGCTTTGGACAGTTGAACACTGAAGCTTTCTTT.

V is TRBV18 and J is TRBJ2-7; no firm D call. CDR3 size: 11 residues. V was shortened by 5 bases and J by 1 base, with 3 bases between the two germline ends. The germline V gene has CDR1 KGHSH and CDR2 LQKENI. The CDR3 region is CASSASYEQYF. The CDR3 DNA reads TGTGCCAGCTCAGCTTCCTACGAGCAGTACTTC.

This chain uses TRBV27 with TRBJ1-1; the D is unclear. Trimming pared 3 bases from V and 1 base from J, leaving 9 bases between. The length of the CDR3 is 14 residues. Looked up from germline, CDR1 is MNHEY and CDR2 is SMNVEV (reference sequence). CDR3 amino acids: CASSLGRRNTEAFF. The CDR3, as DNA: TGTGCCAGCAGTTTGGGCAGGCGGAACACTGAAGCTTTCTTT.

The chain uses TRBV10-1 and TRBJ2-7; 8 positions match TRBD1. The germline V gene has CDR1 WNHNN and CDR2 SYGVQD (reference sequence). The V segment lost 6 bases and the J segment 6 bases; nucleotides outside the gene matches: 10. The CDR3 sequence is 14 residues long. The CDR3 region is CASSPGTGGGEQYF. For the CDR3, the DNA is TGCGCCAGCAGCCCCGGGACAGGAGGCGGCGAGCAGTACTTC.

The V gene is TRBV7-9, the J gene TRBJ1-2; 8 nucleotides match TRBD1. Germline trimming cut 5 bases from V and 7 bases from J; bases unmatched to any gene: 18. Germline-derived CDR1 and CDR2 are SEHNR and FQNEAQ (reference sequence). The CDR3 has 17 amino acids. The CDR3 nucleotides read TGTGCCAGCAGCCCCTTTAGTACCGGACAGGGTCTGCGTGGCTACACCTTC. Translation: CASSPFSTGQGLRGYTF. Combining the CDR3 with reference TRBV7-9 and TRBJ1-2 gives the whole variable domain DTGVSQNPRHKITKRGQNVTFRCDPISEHNRLYWYRQTLGQGPEFLTYFQNEAQLEKSRLLSDRFSAERPKGSFSTLEIQRTEQGDSAMYLCASSPFSTGQGLRGYTFGSGTRLTVV.

This rearrangement joins TRBV5-5 to TRBJ1-2; no clear D. Trimming shortened V by 0 bases and J by 0 bases, and 6 bases separated the two germline ends. CDR1 is SGHKS, CDR2 YYEKEE, per germline (reference sequence). The CDR3 is made up of 14 amino acids. The CDR3 region is CASSLDPTNYGYTF. In DNA, the CDR3 is TGTGCCAGCAGCTTGGACCCTACTAACTATGGCTACACCTTC.

This chain links TRBV7-2 with TRBJ2-5; D may match TRBD1 or TRBD2 (5 bases each). Trimming took off 1 base at V and 5 bases at J, with 8 bases between the two ends. This CDR3 is built from 13 residues. The V gene's germline CDR1 is SGHTA and CDR2 FQGNSA. For the CDR3, the DNA is TGTGCCAGCAGCTTAGATTGGGGGGAGACCCAGTACTTC. Its protein is CASSLDWGETQYF.

This chain links TRBV7-2 with TRBJ2-1; the D gene is possibly TRBD2 (6 bases). Trimming shortened V by 3 bases and J by 6 bases, and 12 bases separated the two germline ends. Germline CDR1 and CDR2: SGHTA and FQGNSA. This CDR3 is built from 14 residues. For the CDR3, the DNA is TGTGCCAGCAGCTTCCAGTCGGGAGCCAATGAGCAGTTCTTC. Amino acids: CASSFQSGANEQFF.

The chain employs TRBV5-6 and TRBJ2-7, with D possibly TRBD1 on 5 matching bases. Trimming took off 3 bases at V and 2 bases at J, with 15 bases between the two ends. This CDR3 region has 15 residues. Germline CDR1 SGHDT, CDR2 YYEEEE. This chain's CDR3 is CASSSWSPRAYEQYF. In DNA, the CDR3 is TGTGCCAGCAGCTCGTGGTCCCCCAGGGCCTACGAGCAGTACTTC.

V is TRBV7-2 and J is TRBJ1-4, with D possibly matching TRBD1 (5 bases). This CDR3 comprises 18 residues. Per germline, CDR1 SGHTA and CDR2 FQGNSA. V dropped 5 bases and J dropped 2 bases, with 21 bases sitting between them. CDR3 DNA: TGTGCCAGCAGCCCCACGGGGCGCATCCTTGGGACTAATGAAAAACTGTTTTTT. It yields the protein CASSPTGRILGTNEKLFF.

The chain recombines TRBV28 with TRBJ1-6; D uncertain. Germline CDR1 is MDHEN and CDR2 is SYDVKM. The V and J ends lost 6 bases and 0 bases respectively, with 12 bases between them. The CDR3 is 16 amino acids. CDR3 amino acids: CASRGAGSSYNSPLHF. The CDR3 region has the DNA TGTGCCAGCAGGGGAGCGGGGAGCTCCTATAATTCACCCCTCCACTTT. Supplemented by reference TRBV28 and TRBJ1-6, the full variable domain reads DVKVTQSSRYLVKRTGEKVFLECVQDMDHENMFWYRQDPGLGLRLIYFSYDVKMKEKGDIPEGYSVSREKKERFSLILESASTNQTSMYLCASRGAGSSYNSPLHFGNGTRLTVT.

This clone was seen more than once but under ten times. Mismatch with germline at one junction end may stem from a read error. Other DNA sequences in this specimen translate into the identical CDR3. This chain connects TRBV11-3 to TRBJ2-7; no definite D call. From germline, CDR1 is SGHNT and CDR2 YENEEA. This CDR3 is built from 12 residues. In DNA form, the CDR3 reads TGTGCCAGCAGTTTAGGCTCCTACGAGCAGTACTTC. Its protein is CASSLGSYEQYF.